Listed below are T cell receptor beta chains from one sample, sequenced in a study of blood T cell repertoires in COVID-19. The data were produced by immunoSEQ multiplex PCR, yet TCRdb's version contains in-frame clones alone and is incomplete. Of about 230,000 clones listed, over 70% are singletons. Sequencing was performed on peripheral blood. Receptor source: a woman of 80 years or more with acute or convalescent COVID-19. Each CDR3 is given with its conserved first and last residue. Each record gives: CDR3 DNA, CDR3 protein, D gene, V gene, clone size, J gene. A D gene is named only where the DNA matches it firmly. The size entry is marked missing in some rows and otherwise reads once, few, many or a size class.

DNA: TGTGCCAGCAGCCTGAGTGGACTAGTGAGCTACGAGCAGTACTTC; CDR3: CASSLSGLVSYEQYF; D: TRBD2; V: TRBV3-1/TRBV3-2; size: -; J: TRBJ2-7
DNA: TGTGCCAGCAGTTCAGCGACTAGCGGGAGGAGGGAGCAGTTCTTC; CDR3: CASSSATSGRREQFF; D: TRBD2; V: TRBV27; size: -; J: TRBJ2-1
DNA: TGTGCCATCAAGGCTAGCGGCAACACAGATACGCAGTATTTT; CDR3: CAIKASGNTDTQYF; D: TRBD2; V: TRBV10-3; size: -; J: TRBJ2-3
DNA: TGTGCCAGCAGTTTAGCGGGAGGCCTCATCTACGAGCAGTACTTC; CDR3: CASSLAGGLIYEQYF; D: TRBD2; V: TRBV6-2/TRBV6-3; size: -; J: TRBJ2-7
DNA: TGTGCCAGCAAACGGACAGGGGGCAACACCGGGGAGCTGTTTTTT; CDR3: CASKRTGGNTGELFF; D: TRBD1; V: TRBV27; size: once; J: TRBJ2-2
DNA: TGTGCCAGCAGTCCCGGGACAGCCCAAGAGACCCAGTACTTC; CDR3: CASSPGTAQETQYF; D: TRBD1; V: TRBV28; size: -; J: TRBJ2-5
DNA: TGTGCCAGCAGCATGGTCCCGTTCTCCTATAATTCACCCCTCCACTTT; CDR3: CASSMVPFSYNSPLHF; D: -; V: TRBV5-5; size: -; J: TRBJ1-6
DNA: TGTGCCAGCAGCCCCAACAGGGGGACCGCCGGTCGGGAAAAACTGTTTTTT; CDR3: CASSPNRGTAGREKLFF; D: TRBD1; V: TRBV5-6; size: -; J: TRBJ1-4
DNA: TGTGCCAGTGGTGGGGGGGCGATCAATCTTAGCAATCAGCCCCAGCATTTT; CDR3: CASGGGAINLSNQPQHF; D: -; V: TRBV18; size: -; J: TRBJ1-5
DNA: TGTGCCAGCAGCCCCGGGACAGGGGGCGACTATGGCTACACCTTC; CDR3: CASSPGTGGDYGYTF; D: TRBD1; V: TRBV3-1/TRBV3-2; size: -; J: TRBJ1-2
DNA: TGTGCCAGCAGCTTGGAGGCGGGGGGGCTACGCAATGAGCAGTTCTTC; CDR3: CASSLEAGGLRNEQFF; D: TRBD2; V: TRBV5-4; size: -; J: TRBJ2-1
DNA: TGTGCCAGCAGTTACCCCAGCGGGGTGCCCTACGAGCAGTACTTC; CDR3: CASSYPSGVPYEQYF; D: TRBD2; V: TRBV6-5; size: -; J: TRBJ2-7
DNA: TGTGCCAGCAGCTTAGCGGGAGGCTACAATGAGCAGTTCTTC; CDR3: CASSLAGGYNEQFF; D: TRBD2; V: TRBV11-2; size: -; J: TRBJ2-1
DNA: TGTGCCAGCAGCTTTGTCCCGACAGGGGGCTTGGGCAATCAGCCCCAGCATTTT; CDR3: CASSFVPTGGLGNQPQHF; D: TRBD1; V: TRBV7-2; size: -; J: TRBJ1-5
DNA: TGTGCCAGCGTGGGGCAGGGGGGTCAGCCCCAGCATTTT; CDR3: CASVGQGGQPQHF; D: TRBD1; V: TRBV2; size: -; J: TRBJ1-5
DNA: TGTGCCAGCAGTCCTCAGGGGGCCAATCAGCCCCAGCATTTT; CDR3: CASSPQGANQPQHF; D: TRBD1; V: TRBV27; size: -; J: TRBJ1-5
DNA: TGTGCCAGCAGTGACAGGGTTGGGGCGAACACTGAAGCTTTCTTT; CDR3: CASSDRVGANTEAFF; D: -; V: TRBV6-4; size: -; J: TRBJ1-1
DNA: TGTGCCAGCAGGCAGGGCACTGAAGCTTTCTTT; CDR3: CASRQGTEAFF; D: -; V: TRBV12-3/TRBV12-4; size: -; J: TRBJ1-1
DNA: TGTGCCAGTTTGTTACAGCCCGCGGGAGGTGAAGCTTTCTTT; CDR3: CASLLQPAGGEAFF; D: -; V: TRBV6-5; size: -; J: TRBJ1-1
DNA: TGTGCCAGCAGCCAAGAAGTCCAGCGGGCACAAGAGACCCAGTACTTC; CDR3: CASSQEVQRAQETQYF; D: -; V: TRBV4-2; size: -; J: TRBJ2-5